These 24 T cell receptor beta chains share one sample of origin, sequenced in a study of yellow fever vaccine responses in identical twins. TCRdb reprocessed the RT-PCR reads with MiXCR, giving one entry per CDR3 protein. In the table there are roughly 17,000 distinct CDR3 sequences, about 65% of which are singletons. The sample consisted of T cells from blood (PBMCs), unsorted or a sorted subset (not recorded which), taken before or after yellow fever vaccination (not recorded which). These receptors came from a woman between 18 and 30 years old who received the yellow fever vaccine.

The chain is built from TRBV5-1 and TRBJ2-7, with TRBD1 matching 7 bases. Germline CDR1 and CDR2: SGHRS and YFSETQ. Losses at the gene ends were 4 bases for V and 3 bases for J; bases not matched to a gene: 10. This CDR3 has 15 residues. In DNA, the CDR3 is TGCGCCAGCAGCAAAATTGGGGACAGTAACTACGAGCAGTACTTC. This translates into CASSKIGDSNYEQYF. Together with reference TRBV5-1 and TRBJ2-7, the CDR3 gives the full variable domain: KAGVTQTPRYLIKTRGQQVTLSCSPISGHRSVSWYQQTPGQGLQFLFEYFSETQRNKGNFPGRFSGRQFSNSRSEMNVSTLELGDSALYLCASSKIGDSNYEQYFGPGTRLTVT.

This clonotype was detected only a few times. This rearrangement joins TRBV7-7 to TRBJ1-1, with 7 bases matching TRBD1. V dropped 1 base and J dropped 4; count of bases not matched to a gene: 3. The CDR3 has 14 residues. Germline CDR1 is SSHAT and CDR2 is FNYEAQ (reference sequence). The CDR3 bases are TGTGCCAGCAGCTTAGAGGGGGCGCGCACTGAAGCTTTCTTT. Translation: CASSLEGARTEAFF.

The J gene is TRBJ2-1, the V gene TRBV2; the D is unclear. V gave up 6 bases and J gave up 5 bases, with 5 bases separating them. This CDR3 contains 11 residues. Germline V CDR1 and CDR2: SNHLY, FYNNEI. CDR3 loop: CASRINNEQFF. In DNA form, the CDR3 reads TGTGCCAGCAGGATAAACAATGAGCAGTTCTTC.

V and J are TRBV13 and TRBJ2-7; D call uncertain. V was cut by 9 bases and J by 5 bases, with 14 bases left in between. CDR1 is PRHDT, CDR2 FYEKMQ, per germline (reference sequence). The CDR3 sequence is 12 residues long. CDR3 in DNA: TGTGCCAGTAGCACAAACGTCGACGAGCAGTACTTC. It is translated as CASSTNVDEQYF.

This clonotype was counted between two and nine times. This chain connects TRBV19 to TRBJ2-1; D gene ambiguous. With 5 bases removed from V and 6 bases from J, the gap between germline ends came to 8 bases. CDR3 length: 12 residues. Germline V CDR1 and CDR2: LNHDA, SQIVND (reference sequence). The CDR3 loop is CASSLAVNEQFF. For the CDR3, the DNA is TGTGCCAGTAGTTTAGCCGTCAATGAGCAGTTCTTC.

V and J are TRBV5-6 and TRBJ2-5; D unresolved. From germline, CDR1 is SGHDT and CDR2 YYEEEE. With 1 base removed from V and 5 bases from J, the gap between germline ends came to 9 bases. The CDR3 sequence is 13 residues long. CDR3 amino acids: CASSLIDVETQYF. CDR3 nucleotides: TGTGCCAGCAGCTTGATCGACGTGGAGACCCAGTACTTC.

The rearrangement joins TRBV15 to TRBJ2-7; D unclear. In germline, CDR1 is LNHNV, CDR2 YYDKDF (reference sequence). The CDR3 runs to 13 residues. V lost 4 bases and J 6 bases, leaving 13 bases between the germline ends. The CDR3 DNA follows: TGTGCCACCAGCACCGTCGAGGCGAGCGAGCAGTACGTC. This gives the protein CATSTVEASEQYV.

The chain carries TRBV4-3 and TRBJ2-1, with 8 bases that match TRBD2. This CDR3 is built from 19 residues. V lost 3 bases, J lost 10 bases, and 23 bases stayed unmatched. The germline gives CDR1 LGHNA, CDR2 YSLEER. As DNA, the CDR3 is TGCGCCAGCAGCCATCCGGGACTGAAAGCGGGAGCGGGATATTACGAGCAGTTCTTC. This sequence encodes CASSHPGLKAGAGYYEQFF.

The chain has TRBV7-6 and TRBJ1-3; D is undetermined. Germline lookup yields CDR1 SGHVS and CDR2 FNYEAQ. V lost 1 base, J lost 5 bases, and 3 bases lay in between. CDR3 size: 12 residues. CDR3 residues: CASSLDRNTIYF. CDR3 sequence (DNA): TGTGCCAGCAGCTTAGATCGAAACACCATATATTTT.

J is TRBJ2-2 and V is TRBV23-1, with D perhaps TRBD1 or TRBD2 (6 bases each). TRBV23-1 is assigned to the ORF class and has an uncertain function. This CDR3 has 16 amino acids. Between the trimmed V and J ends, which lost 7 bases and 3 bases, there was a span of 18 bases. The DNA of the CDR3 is TGCGCCAGCACCCTATGGGGGGCGCGGGACACCGGGGAGCTGTTTTTT. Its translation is CASTLWGARDTGELFF.

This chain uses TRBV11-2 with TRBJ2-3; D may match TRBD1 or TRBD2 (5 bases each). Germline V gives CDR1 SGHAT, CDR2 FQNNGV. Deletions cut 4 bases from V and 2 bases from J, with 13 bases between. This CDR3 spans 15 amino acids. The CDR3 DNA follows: TGTGCCAGCAGCTCTGTGGGACCATCCACAGATACGCAGTATTTT. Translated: CASSSVGPSTDTQYF.

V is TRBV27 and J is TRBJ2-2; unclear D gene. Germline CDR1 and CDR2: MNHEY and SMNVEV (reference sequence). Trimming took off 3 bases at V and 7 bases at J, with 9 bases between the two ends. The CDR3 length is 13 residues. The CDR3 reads CASSLSSNGELFF. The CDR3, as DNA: TGTGCCAGCAGTTTGAGTTCCAACGGGGAGCTGTTTTTT.

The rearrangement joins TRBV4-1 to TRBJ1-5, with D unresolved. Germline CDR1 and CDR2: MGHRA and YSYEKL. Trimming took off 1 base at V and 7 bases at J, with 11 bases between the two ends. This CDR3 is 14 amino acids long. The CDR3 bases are TGCGCCAGCAGCCAAGCCGCCGTCTGGCAGCCCCAGCATTTT. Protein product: CASSQAAVWQPQHF.

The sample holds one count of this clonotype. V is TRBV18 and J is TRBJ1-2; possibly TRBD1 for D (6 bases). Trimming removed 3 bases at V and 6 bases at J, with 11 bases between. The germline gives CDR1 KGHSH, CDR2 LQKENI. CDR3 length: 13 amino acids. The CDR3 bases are TGTGCCAGCTCACCGGGGGCAGGGAATGGCTACACCTTC. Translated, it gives CASSPGAGNGYTF.

The DNA of the CDR3 is TGTGCCAGCAGCTTACTTCCGGGCTCCTACAATGAGCAGTTCTTC. It encodes CASSLLPGSYNEQFF. V gene TRBV7-3 combines with J gene TRBJ2-1; D not resolved. Trimming took off 2 bases at V and 0 bases at J, with 8 bases between the two ends. The germline gives CDR1 SGHTA, CDR2 FQGTGA. This CDR3 has 15 amino acids.

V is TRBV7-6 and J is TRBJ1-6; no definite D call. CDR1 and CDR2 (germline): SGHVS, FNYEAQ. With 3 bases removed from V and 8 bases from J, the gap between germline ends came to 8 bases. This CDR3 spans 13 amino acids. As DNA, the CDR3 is TGTGCCAGCAGCTTCGTTTTGGATTCACCCCTCCACTTT. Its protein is CASSFVLDSPLHF.

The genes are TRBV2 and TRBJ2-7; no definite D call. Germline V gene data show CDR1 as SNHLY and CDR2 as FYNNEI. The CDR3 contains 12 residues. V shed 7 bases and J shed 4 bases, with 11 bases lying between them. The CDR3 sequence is CASTPETYEQYV. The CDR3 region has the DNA TGTGCCAGCACCCCGGAAACATACGAGCAGTACGTC.

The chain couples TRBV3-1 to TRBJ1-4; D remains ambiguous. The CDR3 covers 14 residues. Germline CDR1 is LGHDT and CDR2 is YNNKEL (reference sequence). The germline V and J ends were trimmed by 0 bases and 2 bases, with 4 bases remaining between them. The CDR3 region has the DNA TGTGCCAGCAGCCAAGAATGGACTAATGAAAAACTGTTTTTT. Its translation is CASSQEWTNEKLFF.

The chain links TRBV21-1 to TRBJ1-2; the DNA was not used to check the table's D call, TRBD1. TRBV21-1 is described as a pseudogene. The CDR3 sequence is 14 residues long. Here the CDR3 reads CASSKGEGAYGYTF. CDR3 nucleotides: TGTGCCAGCAGCAAGGGGGAGGGGGCCTATGGCTACACCTTC.

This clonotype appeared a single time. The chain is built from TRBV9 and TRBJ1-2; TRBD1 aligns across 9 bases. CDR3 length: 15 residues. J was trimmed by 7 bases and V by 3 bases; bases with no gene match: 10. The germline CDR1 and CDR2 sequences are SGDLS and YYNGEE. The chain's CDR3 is CASSGPGDRVRGYTF. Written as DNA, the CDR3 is TGTGCCAGCAGCGGACCTGGGGACAGGGTGCGTGGCTACACCTTC.

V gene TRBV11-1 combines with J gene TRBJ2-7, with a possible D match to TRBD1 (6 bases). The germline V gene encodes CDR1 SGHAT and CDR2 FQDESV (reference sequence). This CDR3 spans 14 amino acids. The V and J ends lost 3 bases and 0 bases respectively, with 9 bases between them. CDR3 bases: TGTGCCAGCAGCTTGCAGGGGAGCTCCTACGAGCAGTACTTC. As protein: CASSLQGSSYEQYF.

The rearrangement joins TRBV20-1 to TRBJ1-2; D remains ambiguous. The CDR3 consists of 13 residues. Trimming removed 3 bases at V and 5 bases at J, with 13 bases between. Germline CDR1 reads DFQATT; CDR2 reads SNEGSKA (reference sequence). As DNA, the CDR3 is TGCAGTGCTAGGCCGGACCTCTTTTATGGCTACACCTTC. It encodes CSARPDLFYGYTF.

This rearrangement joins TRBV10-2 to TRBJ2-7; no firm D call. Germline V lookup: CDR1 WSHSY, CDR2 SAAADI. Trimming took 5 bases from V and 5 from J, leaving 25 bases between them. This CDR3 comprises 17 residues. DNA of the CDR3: TGCGCCAGCAGTAACTCCAGCGACTTAACTACCCTTCACGAGCAGTACGTC. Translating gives CASSNSSDLTTLHEQYV.

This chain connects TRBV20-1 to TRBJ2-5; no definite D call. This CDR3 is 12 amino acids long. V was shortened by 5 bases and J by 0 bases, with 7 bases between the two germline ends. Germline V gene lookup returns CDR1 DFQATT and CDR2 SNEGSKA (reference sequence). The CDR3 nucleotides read TGCAGTGCTTCCTGGCACCAAGAGACCCAGTACTTC. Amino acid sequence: CSASWHQETQYF.